This is a list of T cell receptor beta chains from one sample in a study of cytomegalovirus exposure and HLA in healthy donors. The method was immunoSEQ multiplex PCR; TCRdb's version includes in-frame clones alone and lacks a portion of them. The data show under 200,000 clones, roughly 84% seen once. Specimen: PBMCs. The origin of the receptors is a man aged 30 to 39 in good health and CMV-seronegative. Both conserved end residues are part of each CDR3. D genes are given only for firm matches. Some rows have no size entry. The others give once, few or many, or a class for an expanded clone.

CDR3 DNA: TGTGCCAGTACCAGACAGGGGGCAGACATTCAGTACTTC
CDR3 protein: CASTRQGADIQYF
clone size: NA
V gene: TRBV19
J gene: TRBJ2-4
D gene: TRBD1

CDR3 DNA: TGTGCCAGCAGTTACTCGATGGCTCAGGTCGGAGAGACCCAGTACTTC
CDR3 protein: CASSYSMAQVGETQYF
clone size: NA
V gene: TRBV6-5
J gene: TRBJ2-5
D gene: NA

CDR3 DNA: TGTGCCAGCAGTTTATCGAGGGGGGGGAACTACAATGAGCAGTTCTTC
CDR3 protein: CASSLSRGGNYNEQFF
clone size: NA
V gene: TRBV27
J gene: TRBJ2-1
D gene: NA

CDR3 DNA: TGTGCCAGTAGGAGGAGCGGAACCCTCCAAGAGACCCAGTACTTC
CDR3 protein: CASRRSGTLQETQYF
clone size: NA
V gene: TRBV19
J gene: TRBJ2-5
D gene: NA

CDR3 DNA: TGTGCCAGCACCCAAGCAACTAGCGGGAGCGCGAACACCGGGGAGCTGTTTTTT
CDR3 protein: CASTQATSGSANTGELFF
clone size: NA
V gene: TRBV6-4
J gene: TRBJ2-2
D gene: TRBD2

CDR3 DNA: TGTGCCAGCAGCCTGGGACAGGGGGTCTATGGCTACACCTTC
CDR3 protein: CASSLGQGVYGYTF
clone size: NA
V gene: TRBV5-6
J gene: TRBJ1-2
D gene: TRBD1

CDR3 DNA: TGTGCCAGCAGTTACGGGACTAGCGCCTACGAGCAGTACTTC
CDR3 protein: CASSYGTSAYEQYF
clone size: NA
V gene: TRBV6-5
J gene: TRBJ2-7
D gene: TRBD2

CDR3 DNA: TGCGCCAGCAGTGAGCCCGGACAGGGGGCCGGCTACACCTTC
CDR3 protein: CASSEPGQGAGYTF
clone size: NA
V gene: TRBV10-1
J gene: TRBJ1-2
D gene: TRBD1

CDR3 DNA: TGTGCCAGCAGCTCGGACAGGGTCACGGCAGATACGCAGTATTTT
CDR3 protein: CASSSDRVTADTQYF
clone size: NA
V gene: TRBV5-5
J gene: TRBJ2-3
D gene: TRBD1

CDR3 DNA: TGTGCCAGTAGCTCTGGACTAGCGGGTATATCCTCCTACGAGCAGTACTTC
CDR3 protein: CASSSGLAGISSYEQYF
clone size: NA
V gene: TRBV19
J gene: TRBJ2-7
D gene: TRBD2

CDR3 DNA: TGTGCCAGCAGCTGGACAGTACAAGAGACCCAGTACTTC
CDR3 protein: CASSWTVQETQYF
clone size: NA
V gene: TRBV11-2
J gene: TRBJ2-5
D gene: NA

CDR3 DNA: TGCGCCAGCAGCCTTGACCCCGGGGTTCGGAACGAGCAGTACTTC
CDR3 protein: CASSLDPGVRNEQYF
clone size: NA
V gene: TRBV4-1
J gene: TRBJ2-7
D gene: NA

CDR3 DNA: TGTGCCAGCAGCCAATCTAGCTATAGCAATCAGCCCCAGCATTTT
CDR3 protein: CASSQSSYSNQPQHF
clone size: NA
V gene: TRBV16
J gene: TRBJ1-5
D gene: NA

CDR3 DNA: TGTGCCAGTACGGTTACACGGGATCAGCCCCAGCATTTT
CDR3 protein: CASTVTRDQPQHF
clone size: NA
V gene: TRBV19
J gene: TRBJ1-5
D gene: NA

CDR3 DNA: TGTGCCACCGAGGCTAGCGGGGATGTGGTCGATGAGCAGTTCTTC
CDR3 protein: CATEASGDVVDEQFF
clone size: NA
V gene: TRBV5-4
J gene: TRBJ2-1
D gene: TRBD2

CDR3 DNA: TGTGCCAGCAGCTTAGATGGCACCAAACAGTTCTTC
CDR3 protein: CASSLDGTKQFF
clone size: NA
V gene: TRBV11-2
J gene: TRBJ2-1
D gene: NA

CDR3 DNA: TGTGCCAGCAGCCGTACTAGCGGATCCCACAATGAGCAGTTCTTC
CDR3 protein: CASSRTSGSHNEQFF
clone size: NA
V gene: TRBV4-2
J gene: TRBJ2-1
D gene: TRBD2

CDR3 DNA: TGCGCCAGCAGTGAAGACTTAGCGGGGAGCACAGATACGCAGTATTTT
CDR3 protein: CASSEDLAGSTDTQYF
clone size: NA
V gene: TRBV10-1
J gene: TRBJ2-3
D gene: TRBD2

CDR3 DNA: TGTGCCAGCAGCTTTAGGGGAACTAGCACAGATACGCAGTATTTT
CDR3 protein: CASSFRGTSTDTQYF
clone size: NA
V gene: TRBV7-6
J gene: TRBJ2-3
D gene: NA

CDR3 DNA: TGTGCCAGCAGCCAAGGGACAGCTTACGAGCAGTACTTC
CDR3 protein: CASSQGTAYEQYF
clone size: NA
V gene: TRBV14
J gene: TRBJ2-7
D gene: NA

CDR3 DNA: TGTGCCAGTAGTAGGGAGTTGAGCAATCAGCCCCAGCATTTT
CDR3 protein: CASSRELSNQPQHF
clone size: NA
V gene: TRBV19
J gene: TRBJ1-5
D gene: NA

CDR3 DNA: TGTGCCAGCTCACCAGCAGGGATGGGGTCCTACGAGCAGTACTTC
CDR3 protein: CASSPAGMGSYEQYF
clone size: once
V gene: TRBV18
J gene: TRBJ2-7
D gene: NA

CDR3 DNA: TGCGCCAGCAGCCAAGACCGTCCAGCTAGCGGGATTAACAATGAGCAGTTCTTC
CDR3 protein: CASSQDRPASGINNEQFF
clone size: NA
V gene: TRBV4-3
J gene: TRBJ2-1
D gene: TRBD2

CDR3 DNA: TGTGCCAGCAGCTCGGGACTGAACACCGGGGAGCTGTTTTTT
CDR3 protein: CASSSGLNTGELFF
clone size: NA
V gene: TRBV7-9
J gene: TRBJ2-2
D gene: NA

CDR3 DNA: TGTGCCAGCAGTGTCTGGAGACAAGAGACCCAGTACTTC
CDR3 protein: CASSVWRQETQYF
clone size: NA
V gene: TRBV2
J gene: TRBJ2-5
D gene: NA

CDR3 DNA: TGTGCCAGCAGGCCGAGATCTACTGGAAACACCATATATTTT
CDR3 protein: CASRPRSTGNTIYF
clone size: NA
V gene: TRBV6-6
J gene: TRBJ1-3
D gene: NA